This T cell receptor beta chain was captured by sequencing in a study of shared clonotypes between healthy human individuals (dated by TCRdb to 2019 to 2021). For context, the study as a whole: Two women and a few men aged 18 to 49 years were included in the cohort. Per donor, three plates each were used for CD4 naive and CD4 memory, two for CD8 naive, and one for CD8 memory. Different laboratories and diverse techniques were used to prepare libraries and sequence TCR repertoires, to increase sequencing depth and limit assay-specific biases. Between about 0.8 and 9.5 billion PBMCs per donor were obtained by leukapheresis. To estimate repertoire size and how much clonotype sharing occurs between individuals, the study deeply sequenced the blood TCR repertoires of five or six healthy adults. Overall study results and their limits: Because the study included only a small number of donors, the genetic and exposure-history diversity represented was limited. Rarefaction of sorted-subset datasets indicated incomplete sequencing despite the large sequencing depth. Clonotypes shared by all four sorted-subset donors showed higher generation probabilities than non-shared clonotypes. When several donors were compared, the shared fraction of clonotypes was 5% to 6.5% for naive CD4, about 4% for naive CD8, roughly 2.5% for memory CD4, and 0.4% for memory CD8. Based on pairwise subsampling, the degree of clonotype sharing among donors was expected to be affected by sequencing depth. Naive subsets generally had larger estimated clonotype richness than memory subsets did. Only blood was sampled, and tissue TCR repertoires likely differ from those in blood.

Using the deep immunoSEQ assay, multiplex PCR amplified TCR CDR3 regions from genomic DNA. Extracted genomic DNA from each cell subset was spread evenly across all wells of several immunoSEQ 96-well plates, with each plate serving as a replicate. For sorted subsets, about 220 ng of genomic DNA, equivalent to tens of thousands of T cell genomes, went into each replicate PCR. Purified libraries were measured with a Qubit 3.0 fluorometer, size-checked on a Bioanalyzer 2100, and measured again with the KAPA Library Quantification kit. Every immunoSEQ 96-well plate was sequenced on a separate single-read 150-cycle Illumina NextSeq 550 flow cell. Per the authors' processing: The immunoSEQ output contained only junctional sequences without quality scores, so filtering could not match that applied to full-length reads. Sequences were annotated with PyIR, a Python wrapper for IgBLAST v1.9, and V/J genes and CDR3 were assigned using IMGT germline references. Any read was removed if the V/J assignment was weak (E-value above 1e-6), the CDR3 was missing, or the read contained stop codons, out-of-frame junctions, or ambiguous translated residues. A V3J clonotype was defined by an identical inferred V gene, J gene, and CDR3 amino acid sequence. The percentage overlap between two repertoires was calculated by dividing the number of shared unique clonotypes by the size of the smaller repertoire. Richness of each repertoire was evaluated using RTK rarefaction, the Chao1 estimator, and Recon v2.1 estimates of unobserved clonotypes. Generation probabilities were computed with OLGA for all TCRbeta clonotypes obtained by the gDNA method from several donors. Here the immuneACCESS table is served through TCRdb, limited to in-frame sequences with V and J called. Missing clones are a known gap in these copies; in checked studies unresolved V genes cover under half, and the rest lacks a known reason. V and J calls plus clone size are reproduced from that table; the DNA served to infer D and trimming. This sample comprises roughly 590,000 clones, about 95% of them detected only once. Of the sample, 0.11% falls within the top ten clones.

CDR1 is given as MGHRA and CDR2 as YSYEKL, both from the germline V gene. The CDR3 has 16 amino acids, counting the end cysteine and phenylalanine. The entry retains the CDR3 DNA only, 48 bases that are in frame from base 1. For this chain, trimming is 0 bases at the V end and 2 bases at the J end, and the number of junction bases without a gene match is 5. A remark on this clone: Its target antigen remains unknown. No base quality values were provided; no much bigger clone lies one nucleotide off.

For the CD8 naive samples, CD45RO-negative cells were positively selected for CCR7, yielding a CD45RA+CCR7+ population from which TemRA cells were excluded. Donors were healthy HIV-negative adults with no recently reported acute infections or vaccinations. All donors were Caucasian adults living in Nashville, Tennessee, USA. Blood was collected by leukapheresis, and PBMCs were isolated by Ficoll-Histopaque density gradient centrifugation and then cryopreserved in liquid nitrogen vapor phase. Purity and quantity of every magnetically sorted T cell population were checked by analytical flow cytometry. Genomic DNA was isolated from every sorted fraction and measured by UV absorbance on a Nanodrop 2000c.

The sequenced sample consisted of naive CD8+ T cells sorted from blood. Interpreted using the paper, the cell subset or site label stands for: CD45RA+CCR7+. The sequence came from a woman in her twenties or thirties in good health. The V and J genes are TRBV4-1 and TRBJ2-5; TRBD2 lines up with 8 middle nucleotides. The base sequence is TGCGCCAGCAGCCAAGATTGGAGCGGGAGACAAGAGACCCAGTACTTC. This gives the protein CASSQDWSGRQETQYF.